A selection of T cell receptor beta chains follows, all from one sample in a study of cytomegalovirus exposure and HLA in healthy donors. Method: immunoSEQ multiplex PCR; TCRdb's copy keeps in-frame clones and lacks some. The data show around 140,000 clones, approximately 10% seen once. Sequenced material: PBMCs. The receptors were gathered from a woman aged 40 to 50 in good health and CMV-seropositive. The CDR3 runs from the conserved cysteine through the conserved F or W. The order of the fields is CDR3 DNA, CDR3 protein, D gene, J gene, clone size, V gene. D genes are given only for firm matches. Some rows mark clone size as missing; the rest say once, few, many or name a class of expanded clone.

TGTGCGGGGGGGCCGACCACCGGGGAGCTGTTTTTT,CAGGPTTGELFF,.,TRBJ2-2,few,TRBV7-9
TGTGCCAGCAGCTTAGGAACTGGACTACCCACCGGGGAGCTGTTTTTT,CASSLGTGLPTGELFF,.,TRBJ2-2,.,TRBV7-8
TGTGCCAGTAGCAGGGAGCAGGGGGCCTACTCGAACACCGGGGAGCTGTTTTTT,CASSREQGAYSNTGELFF,TRBD1,TRBJ2-2,few,TRBV19
TGTGCCAGTTCGCCGGGACAGGGCCAAGAGACCCAGTACTTC,CASSPGQGQETQYF,TRBD1,TRBJ2-5,.,TRBV25-1
TGTGCCAGCAGTACAGGACAGGTTAATGCTTTCTTT,CASSTGQVNAFF,TRBD1,TRBJ1-1,few,TRBV2
TGTGCCAGCAGATCACCGGGACTAGGAGAGACCCAGTACTTC,CASRSPGLGETQYF,TRBD2,TRBJ2-5,.,TRBV7-8
TGTGCCAGCAGCCCGTGGAAGGGACAGGACTTGCGAGGGACCGGGGAGCTGTTTTTT,CASSPWKGQDLRGTGELFF,TRBD1,TRBJ2-2,few,TRBV11-2
TGTGCCAGCAGTAGGGGTGTCGGTGAAAAACTGTTTTTT,CASSRGVGEKLFF,.,TRBJ1-4,.,TRBV6-5
TGTGCCAGCAGACAGGGGGGGGTAGCGGGGGCTCATACAGATACGCAGTATTTT,CASRQGGVAGAHTDTQYF,.,TRBJ2-3,.,TRBV5-4
TGCGCCAGCAGACCCGACCCCGGGGGCACTGAAGCTTTCTTT,CASRPDPGGTEAFF,.,TRBJ1-1,.,TRBV5-1
TGTGCCAGTAGTATGGTTGTACAGGGGGTGAACACTGAAGCTTTCTTT,CASSMVVQGVNTEAFF,TRBD1,TRBJ1-1,few,TRBV19
TGCGCCAGCACCTTCTTAGCGGGGGGGCAAGAGACCCAGTACTTC,CASTFLAGGQETQYF,TRBD2,TRBJ2-5,.,TRBV5-1
TGTGCCAGCAGCTTAGGCGGGGGGAGAATGAATGAGCAGTTCTTC,CASSLGGGRMNEQFF,TRBD2,TRBJ2-1,.,TRBV7-3
TGTGCCAGCAGCCCGGGGACAGGGTTGGGGAACACTGAAGCTTTCTTT,CASSPGTGLGNTEAFF,TRBD1,TRBJ1-1,.,TRBV7-2
TGTGCCAGCAGTTACTCGGGGCTCGAGCAGTACTTC,CASSYSGLEQYF,.,TRBJ2-7,few,TRBV6-6
TGCGCCAGCAGCCAAGGAGGACAGGGAGGAAGCTATGGCTACACCTTC,CASSQGGQGGSYGYTF,TRBD1,TRBJ1-2,.,TRBV4-1
TGTGCCAGCAGCTTAGCGGGACAGGATCAGCCCCAGCATTTT,CASSLAGQDQPQHF,TRBD1,TRBJ1-5,few,TRBV7-6
TGTGCCAGCAGCGATGGACAGGGAAAAGAGACCCAGTACTTC,CASSDGQGKETQYF,TRBD1,TRBJ2-5,.,TRBV9
TGCGCCAGCAGGGCCGGGACTAGCACAGATACGCAGTATTTT,CASRAGTSTDTQYF,.,TRBJ2-3,few,TRBV5-1
TGCAGCGTCGATTCCAGCTTTACACAGGGAAGCTCCTACAATGAGCAGTTCTTC,CSVDSSFTQGSSYNEQFF,.,TRBJ2-1,few,TRBV29-1
TGTGCCAGCAAAGGACAGGCGACGAACACCGGGGAGCTGTTTTTT,CASKGQATNTGELFF,TRBD1,TRBJ2-2,.,TRBV6-1
TGTGCCAGTAGTATCTTATTGGACAGGGGGATTTACAATGAGCAGTTCTTC,CASSILLDRGIYNEQFF,TRBD1,TRBJ2-1,.,TRBV19
TGTGCCAGCAGCTTGGTGACTAGCGGCCACAATGAGCAGTTCTTC,CASSLVTSGHNEQFF,TRBD2,TRBJ2-1,few,TRBV5-8
TGTGCCAGCAGCTGGGGGACAGCTGAAGCTTTCTTT,CASSWGTAEAFF,TRBD1,TRBJ1-1,few,TRBV5-4
TGTGCCAGCAGTTACTCGGGGGACAGGGCTACCGGGGAGCTGTTTTTT,CASSYSGDRATGELFF,TRBD1,TRBJ2-2,few,TRBV6-6
TGCGCCAGCAGCTTCAACCAGGGTCAGGTCACAGATACGCAGTATTTT,CASSFNQGQVTDTQYF,.,TRBJ2-3,.,TRBV5-1
TGCGCCAGCAGCTTGGCTGGGGGCGCCGGGGAGACCCAGTACTTC,CASSLAGGAGETQYF,.,TRBJ2-5,.,TRBV5-1
TGTGCCAGCAGCTTTGGGGGGGCAGGCGGAGAAAAACTGTTTTTT,CASSFGGAGGEKLFF,.,TRBJ1-4,.,TRBV5-4
TGTGCCAGCAACAGGGCAGGCAATCAGCCCCAGCATTTT,CASNRAGNQPQHF,.,TRBJ1-5,few,TRBV6-1
TGCGCCAGCAGCTTGGGGGCTAACACTGAAGCTTTCTTT,CASSLGANTEAFF,.,TRBJ1-1,.,TRBV5-1
TGTGCCAGCAGCTTTTCGTATGGGGCCAACGTCCTGACTTTC,CASSFSYGANVLTF,.,TRBJ2-6,many,TRBV7-9
TGTGCCAGCAGCGTAGGGACAACTGGAAACACCATATATTTT,CASSVGTTGNTIYF,.,TRBJ1-3,.,TRBV9